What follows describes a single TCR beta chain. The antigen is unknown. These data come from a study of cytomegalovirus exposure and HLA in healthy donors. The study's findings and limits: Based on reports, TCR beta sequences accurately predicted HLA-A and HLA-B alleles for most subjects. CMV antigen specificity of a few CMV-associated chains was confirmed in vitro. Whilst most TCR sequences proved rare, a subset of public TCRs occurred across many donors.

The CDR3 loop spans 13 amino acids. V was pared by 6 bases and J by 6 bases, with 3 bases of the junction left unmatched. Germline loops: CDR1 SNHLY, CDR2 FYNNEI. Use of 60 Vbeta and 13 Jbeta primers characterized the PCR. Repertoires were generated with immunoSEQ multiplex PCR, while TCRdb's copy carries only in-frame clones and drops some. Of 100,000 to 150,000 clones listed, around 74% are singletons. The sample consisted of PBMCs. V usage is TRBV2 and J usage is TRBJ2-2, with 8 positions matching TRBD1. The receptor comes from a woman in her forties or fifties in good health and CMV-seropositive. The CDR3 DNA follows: TGTGCCAGCAGGGAACAGGGGGCCGGGGAGCTGTTTTTT. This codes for CASREQGAGELFF.